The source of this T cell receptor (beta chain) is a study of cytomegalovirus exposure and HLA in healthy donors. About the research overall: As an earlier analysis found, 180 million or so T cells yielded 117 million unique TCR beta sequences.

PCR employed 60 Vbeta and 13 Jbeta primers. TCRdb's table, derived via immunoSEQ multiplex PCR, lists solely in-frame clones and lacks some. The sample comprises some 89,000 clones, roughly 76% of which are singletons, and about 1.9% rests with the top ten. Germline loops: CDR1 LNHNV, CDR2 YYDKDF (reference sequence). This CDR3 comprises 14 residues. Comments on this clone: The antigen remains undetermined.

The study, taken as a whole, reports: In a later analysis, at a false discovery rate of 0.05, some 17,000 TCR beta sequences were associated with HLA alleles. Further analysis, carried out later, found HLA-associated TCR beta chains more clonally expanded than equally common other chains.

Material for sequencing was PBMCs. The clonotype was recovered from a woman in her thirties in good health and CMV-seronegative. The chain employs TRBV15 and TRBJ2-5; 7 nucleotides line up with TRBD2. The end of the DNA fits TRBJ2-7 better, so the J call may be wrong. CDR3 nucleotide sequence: TGTGCCACCAGCAGCGGCGGGAGCTCCTACGAGCAGTACTTC. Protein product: CATSSGGSSYEQYF.